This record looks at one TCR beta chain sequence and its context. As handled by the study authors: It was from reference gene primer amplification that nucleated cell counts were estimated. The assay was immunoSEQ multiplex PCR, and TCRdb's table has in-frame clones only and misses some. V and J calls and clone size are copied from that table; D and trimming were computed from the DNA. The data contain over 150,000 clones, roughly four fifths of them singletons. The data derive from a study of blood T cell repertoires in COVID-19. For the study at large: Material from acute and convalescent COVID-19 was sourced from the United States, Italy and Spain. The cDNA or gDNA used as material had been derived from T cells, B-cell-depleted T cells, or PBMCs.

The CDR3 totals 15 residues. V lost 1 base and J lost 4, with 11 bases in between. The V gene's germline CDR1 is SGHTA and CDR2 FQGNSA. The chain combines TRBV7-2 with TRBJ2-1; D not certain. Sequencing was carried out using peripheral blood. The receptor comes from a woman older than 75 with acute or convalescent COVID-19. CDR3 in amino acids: CASSLDGRNYNEQFF. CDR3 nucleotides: TGTGCCAGCAGCTTAGATGGCAGGAATTACAATGAGCAGTTCTTC.